Given below is one T cell receptor (beta chain) in context. What it binds is not known. This sample was included in a study of graft-versus-host responses after intestinal transplantation. For the study at large: Among the recipients, transplants were multivisceral, liver-intestinal, or isolated intestinal. After anti-thymocyte globulin induction, recipients took tacrolimus and steroids for three to four years.

Assay used: immunoSEQ multiplex PCR; TCRdb lists only in-frame clones, some missing. This table holds approximately 100,000 clones, 86% found once. The V gene's germline CDR1 is MNHEY and CDR2 SMNVEV (reference sequence). This CDR3 has 14 residues. The ends lost 6 bases at V and 2 bases at J; junction bases unmatched: 6. Points from the study as a whole: Peak circulating GvH clone levels tracked with early post-transplant HvG declines. GvH clonotypes were identified within recipient marrow, with a subset emerging first in ileum or blood.

Sequences were derived from PBMCs, sampled 255 days after intestinal transplant. The J gene is TRBJ1-1, the V gene TRBV27; the match to TRBD1 covers 7 bases. The TCR was taken from a human patient who received an intestinal transplant, so some T cells may come from the graft donor. The CDR3: CASSAGTANTEAFF. The CDR3 region has the DNA TGTGCCAGCAGCGCCGGGACAGCCAACACTGAAGCTTTCTTT.